Listed below are T cell receptor beta chains from one sample, sequenced in a study of cytomegalovirus exposure and HLA in healthy donors. Using immunoSEQ multiplex PCR, the repertoire was profiled, and TCRdb retains in-frame clones only, with some absent. The sample yields 110,000 to 150,000 clones, around 75% seen once. Sequencing was performed on PBMCs. All receptors derive from a man in his 60s in good health and CMV-seronegative. Both conserved end residues are part of each CDR3. Fields, in order: CDR3 protein, CDR3 DNA, V gene, D gene, J gene, clone size. D genes are given only for firm matches. Clone size, where shown, is once, few, many, or a class for clones that have expanded.

CAWSVWDTQTGELFF | TGTGCCTGGAGTGTATGGGACACCCAGACCGGGGAGCTGTTTTTT | TRBV30 | - | TRBJ2-2 | -
CASSQDIGDSGNTIYF | TGTGCCAGTAGTCAGGATATAGGCGACTCTGGAAACACCATATATTTT | TRBV19 | - | TRBJ1-3 | once
CASSLTGVQETQYF | TGTGCCAGTAGTCTAACAGGGGTACAAGAGACCCAGTACTTC | TRBV19 | TRBD1 | TRBJ2-5 | few
CAWSTGSDNEQFF | TGTGCCTGGAGTACAGGGTCGGACAATGAGCAGTTCTTC | TRBV30 | - | TRBJ2-1 | few
CASSRGQGPYNEQFF | TGTGCCAGCAGCCGAGGGCAGGGGCCCTACAATGAGCAGTTCTTC | TRBV5-6 | - | TRBJ2-1 | few
CASSVAGGLEHSTDTQYF | TGTGCCAGCAGCGTAGCGGGGGGACTAGAGCATAGCACAGATACGCAGTATTTT | TRBV9 | TRBD2 | TRBJ2-3 | -
CSAQVQETQYF | TGCAGCGCTCAGGTCCAAGAGACCCAGTACTTC | TRBV29-1 | - | TRBJ2-5 | -
CAWSGESNQPQHF | TGTGCCTGGAGTGGGGAGAGCAATCAGCCCCAGCATTTT | TRBV30 | - | TRBJ1-5 | -
CASSPRLAGGPYNEQFF | TGTGCCAGCAGCCCCAGACTAGCGGGAGGGCCGTACAATGAGCAGTTCTTC | TRBV9 | TRBD2 | TRBJ2-1 | -
CATSRGGETQYF | TGTGCCACGTCCCGTGGAGGAGAGACCCAGTACTTC | TRBV6-1 | - | TRBJ2-5 | once
CASRREGDTEAFF | TGTGCCAGCAGAAGAGAGGGGGACACTGAAGCTTTCTTT | TRBV2 | - | TRBJ1-1 | -
CASSVKGEGNQPQHF | TGTGCCAGCAGCGTCAAGGGAGAGGGCAATCAGCCCCAGCATTTT | TRBV9 | - | TRBJ1-5 | -
CASSYSGSYEQYF | TGTGCCAGCAGTTATTCGGGTAGCTACGAGCAGTACTTC | TRBV6-6 | - | TRBJ2-7 | -
CASSVELSNSPLHF | TGTGCCAGCAGCGTAGAACTGAGTAATTCACCCCTCCACTTT | TRBV9 | - | TRBJ1-6 | -
CASSWGTSGLNEQFF | TGTGCCAGCAGTTGGGGGACTAGCGGCCTTAATGAGCAGTTCTTC | TRBV6-1 | TRBD2 | TRBJ2-1 | -
CAIRGGDREGEQYF | TGTGCCATCAGGGGGGGGGACAGGGAGGGGGAGCAGTACTTC | TRBV10-3 | TRBD1 | TRBJ2-7 | -
CASRQGTRAGIFYEQYF | TGTGCCAGCAGACAGGGAACGCGAGCGGGGATTTTTTACGAGCAGTACTTC | TRBV28 | - | TRBJ2-7 | -
CASSLARSTGNEKLFF | TGTGCCAGCAGCTTAGCGCGCTCAACGGGGAATGAAAAACTGTTTTTT | TRBV7-6 | - | TRBJ1-4 | -
CASSPERAETQYF | TGTGCCAGCAGCCCTGAGAGGGCAGAGACCCAGTACTTC | TRBV11-2 | - | TRBJ2-5 | -
CASAGSLAGYGSYEQYF | TGTGCCAGCGCGGGATCTCTAGCGGGATACGGCTCCTACGAGCAGTACTTC | TRBV28 | TRBD2 | TRBJ2-7 | -
CSVVQGLYTEAFF | TGCAGCGTTGTACAGGGCTTATACACTGAAGCTTTCTTT | TRBV29-1 | - | TRBJ1-1 | -